This T cell receptor (beta chain) stems from a study of blood T cells in healthy people across ages. There are a few counts of this clonotype. Its antigen is currently unknown. It was with a sample-barcoded 5' primer and a J-beta primer mix that a second PCR of roughly 7 to 12 cycles was run. TCRdb recomputed calls from the 5' RACE reads with MiXCR, one row per CDR3 protein. The sample consists of over 550,000 distinct CDR3 sequences, about 30% of them appearing once. CDR1 and CDR2 from the germline V gene are SGHVS and FQNEAQ. The CDR3 contains 19 residues. Trimming removed 0 bases at V and 1 base at J, with 21 bases between. Study-level results: Among T cells, TCR beta diversity per million cells dropped roughly linearly as age rose. Naive CD4+ cell counts and diversity both ran higher in long-lived than in aged donors. Diversity estimated from one million T cells was considered an underestimate.

V is TRBV7-8 and J is TRBJ1-1, with no clear D. This sequence originates from an elderly woman in good health. Sequenced material: blood. This chain's CDR3 is CASSLALTPRSLGNTEAFF. In DNA, the CDR3 is TGTGCCAGCAGCTTAGCCCTCACCCCCCGGAGCCTGGGGAACACTGAAGCTTTCTTT.